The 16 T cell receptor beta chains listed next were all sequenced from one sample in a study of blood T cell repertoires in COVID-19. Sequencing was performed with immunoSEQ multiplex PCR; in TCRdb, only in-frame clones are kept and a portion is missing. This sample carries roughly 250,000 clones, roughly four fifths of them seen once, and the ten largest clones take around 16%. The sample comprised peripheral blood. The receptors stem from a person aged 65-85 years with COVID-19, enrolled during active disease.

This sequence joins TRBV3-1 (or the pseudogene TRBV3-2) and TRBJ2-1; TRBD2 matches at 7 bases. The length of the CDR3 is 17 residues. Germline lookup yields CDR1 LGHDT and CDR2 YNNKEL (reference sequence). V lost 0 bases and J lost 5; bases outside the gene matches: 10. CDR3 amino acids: CASSQDWGQRENNEQFF. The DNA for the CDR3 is TGTGCCAGCAGCCAAGATTGGGGCCAGCGGGAAAACAATGAGCAGTTCTTC.

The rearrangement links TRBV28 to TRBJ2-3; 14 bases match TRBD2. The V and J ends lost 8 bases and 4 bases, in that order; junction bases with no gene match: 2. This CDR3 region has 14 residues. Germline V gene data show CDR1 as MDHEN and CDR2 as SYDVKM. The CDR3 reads CASGGLAGADTQYF. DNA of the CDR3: TGTGCCAGCGGGGGACTAGCGGGGGCAGATACGCAGTATTTT.

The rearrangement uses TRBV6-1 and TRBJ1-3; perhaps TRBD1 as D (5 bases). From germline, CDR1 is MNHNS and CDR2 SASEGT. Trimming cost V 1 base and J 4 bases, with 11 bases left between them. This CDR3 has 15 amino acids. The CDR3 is CASSEVIRVGNTIYF. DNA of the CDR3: TGTGCCAGCAGTGAAGTAATCAGGGTCGGAAACACCATATATTTT.

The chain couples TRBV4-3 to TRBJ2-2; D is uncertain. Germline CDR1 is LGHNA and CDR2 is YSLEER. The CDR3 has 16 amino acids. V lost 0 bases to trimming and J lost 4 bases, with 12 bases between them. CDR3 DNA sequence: TGCGCCAGCAGCCAAGATTTGGGCACATTCACCGGGGAGCTGTTTTTT. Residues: CASSQDLGTFTGELFF.

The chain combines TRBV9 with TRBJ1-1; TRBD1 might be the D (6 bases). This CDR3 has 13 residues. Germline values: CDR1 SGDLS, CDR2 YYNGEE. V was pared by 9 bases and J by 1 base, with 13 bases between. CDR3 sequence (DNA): TGTGCCACCGGCGGGGGCTCGAACACTGAAGCTTTCTTT. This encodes CATGGGSNTEAFF. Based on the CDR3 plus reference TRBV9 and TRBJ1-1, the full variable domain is DSGVTQTPKHLITATGQRVTLRCSPRSGDLSVYWYQQSLDQGLQFLIQYYNGEERAKGNILERFSAQQFPDLHSELNLSSLELGDSALYFCATGGGSNTEAFFGQGTRLTVV.

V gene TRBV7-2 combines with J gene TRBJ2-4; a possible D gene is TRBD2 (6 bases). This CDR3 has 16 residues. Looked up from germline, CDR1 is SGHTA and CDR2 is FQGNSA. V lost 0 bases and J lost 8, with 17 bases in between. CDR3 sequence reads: CASSLASPGRWDIQYF. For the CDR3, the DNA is TGTGCCAGCAGCTTAGCCTCCCCAGGGAGGTGGGACATTCAGTACTTC. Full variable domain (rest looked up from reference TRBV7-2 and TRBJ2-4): GAGVSQSPSNKVTEKGKDVELRCDPISGHTALYWYRQSLGQGLEFLIYFQGNSAPDKSGLPSDRFSAERTGGSVSTLTIQRTQQEDSAVYLCASSLASPGRWDIQYFGAGTRLSVL.

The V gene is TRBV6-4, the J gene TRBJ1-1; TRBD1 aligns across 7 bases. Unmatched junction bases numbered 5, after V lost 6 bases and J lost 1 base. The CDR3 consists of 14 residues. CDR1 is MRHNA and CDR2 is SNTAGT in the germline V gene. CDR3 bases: TGTGCCAGCAGGCAGGGGGTAGGGAACACTGAAGCTTTCTTT. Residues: CASRQGVGNTEAFF.

As DNA, the CDR3 is TGCGCCAGCAGCCGGGCCGGGACTAGCGGCGTCGAGACCCAGTACTTC. It translates to CASSRAGTSGVETQYF. The chain has TRBV5-1 and TRBJ2-5; 11 bases align to TRBD2. In germline, CDR1 is SGHRS, CDR2 YFSETQ. V lost 4 bases to trimming and J lost 5 bases; unmatched junction nucleotides: 10. The CDR3 consists of 16 residues.

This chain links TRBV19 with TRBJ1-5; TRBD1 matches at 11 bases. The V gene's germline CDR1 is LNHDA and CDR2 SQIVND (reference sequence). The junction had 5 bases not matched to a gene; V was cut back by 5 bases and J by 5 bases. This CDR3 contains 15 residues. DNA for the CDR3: TGTGCCAGTAGTGTCGGGACAGGGGGGTATCAGCCCCAGCATTTT. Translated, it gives CASSVGTGGYQPQHF. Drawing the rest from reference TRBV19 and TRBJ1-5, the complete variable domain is DGGITQSPKYLFRKEGQNVTLSCEQNLNHDAMYWYRQDPGQGLRLIYYSQIVNDFQKGDIAEGYSVSREKKESFPLTVTSAQKNPTAFYLCASSVGTGGYQPQHFGDGTRLSIL.

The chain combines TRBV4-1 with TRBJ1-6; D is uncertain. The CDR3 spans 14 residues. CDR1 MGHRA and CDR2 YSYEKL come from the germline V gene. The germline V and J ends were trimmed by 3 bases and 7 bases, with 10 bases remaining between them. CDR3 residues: CASSQRVVNSPLHF. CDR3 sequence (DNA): TGCGCCAGCAGCCAGAGGGTGGTAAATTCACCCCTCCACTTT.

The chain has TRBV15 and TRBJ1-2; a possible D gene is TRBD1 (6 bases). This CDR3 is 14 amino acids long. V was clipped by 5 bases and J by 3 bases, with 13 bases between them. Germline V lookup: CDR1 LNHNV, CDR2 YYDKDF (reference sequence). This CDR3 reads CATSRRRQDYGYTF. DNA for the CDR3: TGTGCCACCAGCCGCAGACGACAGGACTATGGCTACACCTTC.

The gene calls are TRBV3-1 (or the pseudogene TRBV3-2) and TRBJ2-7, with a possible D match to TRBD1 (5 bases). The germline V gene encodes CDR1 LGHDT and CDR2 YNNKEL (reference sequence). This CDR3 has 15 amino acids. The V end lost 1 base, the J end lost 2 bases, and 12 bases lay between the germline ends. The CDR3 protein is CASSQALDTTYEQYF. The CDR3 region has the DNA TGTGCCAGCAGCCAAGCTCTGGACACTACCTACGAGCAGTACTTC.

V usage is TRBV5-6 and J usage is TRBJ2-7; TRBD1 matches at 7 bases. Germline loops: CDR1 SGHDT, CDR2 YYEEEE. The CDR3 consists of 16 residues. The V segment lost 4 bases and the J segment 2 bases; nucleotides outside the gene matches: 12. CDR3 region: CASSPATLTGTYEQYF. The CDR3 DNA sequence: TGTGCCAGCAGCCCAGCTACCTTGACAGGGACCTACGAGCAGTACTTC.

CDR3 sequence: CASSTHDRGWRNEQFF. The CDR3 bases are TGTGCCAGCAGCACACATGACAGGGGGTGGCGGAATGAGCAGTTCTTC. This chain joins TRBV7-9 and TRBJ2-1, with TRBD1 matching 9 bases. Germline CDR1 SEHNR, CDR2 FQNEAQ (reference sequence). The CDR3 spans 16 residues. The V segment lost 5 bases and the J segment 7 bases; nucleotides outside the gene matches: 12. Looking up the rest from reference TRBV7-9 and TRBJ2-1 gives the full variable domain: DTGVSQNPRHKITKRGQNVTFRCDPISEHNRLYWYRQTLGQGPEFLTYFQNEAQLEKSRLLSDRFSAERPKGSFSTLEIQRTEQGDSAMYLCASSTHDRGWRNEQFFGPGTRLTVL.

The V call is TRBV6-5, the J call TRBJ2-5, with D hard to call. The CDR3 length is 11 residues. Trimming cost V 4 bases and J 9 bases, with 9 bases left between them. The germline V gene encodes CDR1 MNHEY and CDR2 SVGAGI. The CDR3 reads CASSSPGSQYF. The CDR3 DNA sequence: TGTGCCAGCAGTTCCCCCGGGTCCCAGTACTTC.

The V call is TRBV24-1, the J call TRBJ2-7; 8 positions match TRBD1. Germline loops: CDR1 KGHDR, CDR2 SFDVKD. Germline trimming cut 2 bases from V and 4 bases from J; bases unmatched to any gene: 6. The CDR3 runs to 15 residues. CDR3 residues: CATSDWTGQSYEQYF. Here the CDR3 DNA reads TGTGCCACCAGTGATTGGACAGGGCAGTCGTACGAGCAGTACTTC.